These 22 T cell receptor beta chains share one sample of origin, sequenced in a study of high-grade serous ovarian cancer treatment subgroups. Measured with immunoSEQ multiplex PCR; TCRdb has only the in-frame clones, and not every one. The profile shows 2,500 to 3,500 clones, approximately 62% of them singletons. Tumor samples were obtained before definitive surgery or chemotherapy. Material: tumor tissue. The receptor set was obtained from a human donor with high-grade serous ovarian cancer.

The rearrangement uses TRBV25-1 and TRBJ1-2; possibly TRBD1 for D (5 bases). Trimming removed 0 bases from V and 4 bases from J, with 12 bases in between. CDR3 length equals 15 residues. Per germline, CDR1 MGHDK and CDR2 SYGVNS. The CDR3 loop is CASSEYKGAGYGYTF. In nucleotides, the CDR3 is TGTGCCAGCAGTGAATATAAAGGGGCTGGCTATGGCTACACCTTC.

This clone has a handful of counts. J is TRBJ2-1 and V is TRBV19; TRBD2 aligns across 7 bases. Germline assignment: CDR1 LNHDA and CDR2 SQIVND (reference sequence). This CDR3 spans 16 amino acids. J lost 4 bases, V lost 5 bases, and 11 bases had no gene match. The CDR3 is CASSSGGSGPYNEQFF. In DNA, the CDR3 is TGTGCCAGTAGTTCCGGGGGTAGCGGGCCTTACAATGAGCAGTTCTTC.

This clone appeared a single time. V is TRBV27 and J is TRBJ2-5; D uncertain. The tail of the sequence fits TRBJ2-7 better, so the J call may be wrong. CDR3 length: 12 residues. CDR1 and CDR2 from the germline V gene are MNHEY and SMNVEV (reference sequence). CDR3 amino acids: CASKGLAYEQYF. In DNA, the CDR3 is TGTGCCAGCAAGGGTTTAGCCTACGAGCAGTACTTC.

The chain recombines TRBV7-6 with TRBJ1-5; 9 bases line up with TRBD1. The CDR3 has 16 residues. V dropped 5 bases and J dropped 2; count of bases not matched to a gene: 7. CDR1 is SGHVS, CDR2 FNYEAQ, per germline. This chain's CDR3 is CASSPGTGSGNQPQHF. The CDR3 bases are TGTGCCAGCAGCCCCGGGACAGGGTCGGGCAATCAGCCCCAGCATTTT.

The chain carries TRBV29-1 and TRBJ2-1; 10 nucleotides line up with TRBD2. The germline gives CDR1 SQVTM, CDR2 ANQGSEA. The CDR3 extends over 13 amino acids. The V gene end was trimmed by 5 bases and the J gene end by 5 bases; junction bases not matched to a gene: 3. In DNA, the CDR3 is TGCAGCGTTCCCCTAGCGGGGGACAATGAGCAGTTCTTC. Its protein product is CSVPLAGDNEQFF.

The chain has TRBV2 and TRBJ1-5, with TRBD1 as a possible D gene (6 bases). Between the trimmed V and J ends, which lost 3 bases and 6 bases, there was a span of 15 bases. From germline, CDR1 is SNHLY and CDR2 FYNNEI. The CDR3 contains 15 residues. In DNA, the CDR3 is TGTGCCAGCAGTGATGTAGGGGGTGTGGGTCAGCCCCAGCATTTT. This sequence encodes CASSDVGGVGQPQHF. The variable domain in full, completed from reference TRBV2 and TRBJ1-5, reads EPEVTQTPSHQVTQMGQEVILRCVPISNHLYFYWYRQILGQKVEFLVSFYNNEISEKSEIFDDQFSVERPDGSNFTLKIRSTKLEDSAMYFCASSDVGGVGQPQHFGDGTRLSIL.

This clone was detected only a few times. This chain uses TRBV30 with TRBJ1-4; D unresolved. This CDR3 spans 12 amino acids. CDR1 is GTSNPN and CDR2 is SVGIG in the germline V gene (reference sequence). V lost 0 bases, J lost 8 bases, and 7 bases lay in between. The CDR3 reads CAWSVLSEKLFF. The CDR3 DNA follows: TGTGCCTGGAGTGTCCTCTCGGAAAAACTGTTTTTT. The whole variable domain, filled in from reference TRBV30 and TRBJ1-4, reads SQTIHQWPATLVQPVGSPLSLECTVEGTSNPNLYWYRQAAGRGLQLLFYSVGIGQISSEVPQNLSASRPQDRQFILSSKKLLLSDSGFYLCAWSVLSEKLFFGSGTQLSVL.

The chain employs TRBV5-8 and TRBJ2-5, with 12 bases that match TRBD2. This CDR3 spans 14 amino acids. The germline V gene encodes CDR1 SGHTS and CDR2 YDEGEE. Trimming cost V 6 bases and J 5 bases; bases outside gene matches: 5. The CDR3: CASTLGTSGETQYF. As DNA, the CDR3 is TGTGCCAGCACCCTCGGGACTAGCGGGGAGACCCAGTACTTC.

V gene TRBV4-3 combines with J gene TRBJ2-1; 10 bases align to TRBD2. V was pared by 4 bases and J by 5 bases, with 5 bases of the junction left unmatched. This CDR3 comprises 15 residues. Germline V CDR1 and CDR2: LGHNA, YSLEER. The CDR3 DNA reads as TGCGCCAGCAGCCCCCTAGCGGGGGCGAACAATGAGCAGTTCTTC. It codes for CASSPLAGANNEQFF.

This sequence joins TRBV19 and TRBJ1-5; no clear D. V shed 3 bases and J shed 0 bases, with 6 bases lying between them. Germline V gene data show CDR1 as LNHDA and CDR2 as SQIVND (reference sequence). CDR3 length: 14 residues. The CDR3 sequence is CASSITSSNQPQHF. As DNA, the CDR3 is TGTGCCAGTAGTATCACAAGTAGCAATCAGCCCCAGCATTTT.

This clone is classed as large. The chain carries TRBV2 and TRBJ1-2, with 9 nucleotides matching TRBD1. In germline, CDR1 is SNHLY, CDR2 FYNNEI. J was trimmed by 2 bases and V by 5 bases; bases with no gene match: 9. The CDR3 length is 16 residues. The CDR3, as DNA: TGTGCCAGCAGTCCATCCACAGGGGGCGTCAACTATGGCTACACCTTC. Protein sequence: CASSPSTGGVNYGYTF.

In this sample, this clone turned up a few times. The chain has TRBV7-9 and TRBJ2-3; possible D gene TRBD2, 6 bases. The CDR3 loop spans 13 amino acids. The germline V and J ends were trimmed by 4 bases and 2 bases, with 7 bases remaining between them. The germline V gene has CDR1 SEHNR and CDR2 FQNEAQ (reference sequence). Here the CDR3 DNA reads TGTGCCAGCAGCTGGGACTTCACAGATACGCAGTATTTT. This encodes CASSWDFTDTQYF.

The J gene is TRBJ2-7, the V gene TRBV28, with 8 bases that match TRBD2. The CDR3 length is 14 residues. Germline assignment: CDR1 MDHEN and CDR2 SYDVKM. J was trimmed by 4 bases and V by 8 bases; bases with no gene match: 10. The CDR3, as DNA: TGTGCCAGCCGGTCCCCAGCGGGAGCTTACGAGCAGTACTTC. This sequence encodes CASRSPAGAYEQYF.

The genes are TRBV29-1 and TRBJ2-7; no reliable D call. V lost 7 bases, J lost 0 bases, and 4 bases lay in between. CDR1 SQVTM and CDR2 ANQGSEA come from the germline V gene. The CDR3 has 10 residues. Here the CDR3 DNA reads TGCAGCGCGGCCTCCTACGAGCAGTACTTC. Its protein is CSAASYEQYF.

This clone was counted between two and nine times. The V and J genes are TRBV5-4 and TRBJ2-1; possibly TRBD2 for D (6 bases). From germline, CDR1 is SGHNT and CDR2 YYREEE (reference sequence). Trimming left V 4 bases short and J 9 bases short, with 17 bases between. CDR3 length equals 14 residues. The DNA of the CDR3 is TGTGCCAGCAGCCACGATGACTTTAGCGGTGAGCAGTTCTTC. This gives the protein CASSHDDFSGEQFF.

The CDR3 region has the DNA TGTGCCAGCAGTCTGGGCCAAGGCAATCAGCCCCAGCATTTT. Protein product: CASSLGQGNQPQHF. The chain links TRBV6-5 to TRBJ1-5; D gene uncertain. This CDR3 is 14 amino acids long. Trimming left V 5 bases short and J 2 bases short, with 10 bases between. Looked up from germline, CDR1 is MNHEY and CDR2 is SVGAGI.

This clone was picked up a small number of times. This CDR3 reads CASSLTEAFF. The CDR3 region has the DNA TGTGCCAGCAGCTTAACCGAAGCTTTCTTT. The chain couples TRBV7-2 to TRBJ1-1; D is undetermined. V shed 2 bases and J shed 8 bases, with 3 bases lying between them. The V gene's germline CDR1 is SGHTA and CDR2 FQGNSA. The CDR3 totals 10 residues.

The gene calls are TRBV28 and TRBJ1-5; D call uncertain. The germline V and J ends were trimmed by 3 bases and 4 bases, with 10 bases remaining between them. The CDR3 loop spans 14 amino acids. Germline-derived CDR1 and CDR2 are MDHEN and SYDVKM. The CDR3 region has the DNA TGTGCCAGCAGTTTGGTTACAGTGAATCAGCCCCAGCATTTT. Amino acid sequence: CASSLVTVNQPQHF.

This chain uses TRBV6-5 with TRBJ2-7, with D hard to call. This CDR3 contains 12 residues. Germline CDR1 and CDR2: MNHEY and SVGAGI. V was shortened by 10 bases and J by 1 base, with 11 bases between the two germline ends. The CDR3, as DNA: TGTGCCACCTCTGACTCGTCCTACGAGCAGTACTTC. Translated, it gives CATSDSSYEQYF.

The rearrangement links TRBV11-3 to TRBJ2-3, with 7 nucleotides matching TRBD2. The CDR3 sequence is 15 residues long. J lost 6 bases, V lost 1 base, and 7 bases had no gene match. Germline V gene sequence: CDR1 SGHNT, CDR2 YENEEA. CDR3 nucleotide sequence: TGTGCCAGCAGCTTAGGTGCGGGAGCTACCGATACGCAGTATTTT. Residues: CASSLGAGATDTQYF.

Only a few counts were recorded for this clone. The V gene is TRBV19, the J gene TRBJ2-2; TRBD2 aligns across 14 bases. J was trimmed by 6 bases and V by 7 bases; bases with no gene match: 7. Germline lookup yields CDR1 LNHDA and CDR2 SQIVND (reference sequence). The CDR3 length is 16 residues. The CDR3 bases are TGTGCCAGTATAGGGGGACTAGCGGGAGTGGCCGGGGAGCTGTTTTTT. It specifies CASIGGLAGVAGELFF.

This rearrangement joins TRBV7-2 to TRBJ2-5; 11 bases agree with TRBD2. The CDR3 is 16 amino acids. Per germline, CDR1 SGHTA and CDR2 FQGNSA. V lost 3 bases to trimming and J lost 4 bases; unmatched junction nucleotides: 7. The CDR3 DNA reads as TGTGCCAGCAGCTTCTCCCTAGCGGGGGGCGGAGAGACCCAGTACTTC. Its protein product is CASSFSLAGGGETQYF.